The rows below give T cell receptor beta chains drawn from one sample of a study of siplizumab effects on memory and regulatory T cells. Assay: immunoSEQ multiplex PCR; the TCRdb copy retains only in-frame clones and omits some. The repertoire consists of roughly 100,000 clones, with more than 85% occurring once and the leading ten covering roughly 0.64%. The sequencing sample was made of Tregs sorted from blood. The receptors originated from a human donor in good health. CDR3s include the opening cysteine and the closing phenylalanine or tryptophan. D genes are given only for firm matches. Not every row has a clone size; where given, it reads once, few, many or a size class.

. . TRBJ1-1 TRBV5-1 CASSLGGVHTEAFF TGCGCCAGCAGCTTGGGTGGGGTGCACACTGAAGCTTTCTTT
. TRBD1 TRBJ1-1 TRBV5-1 CASSLETTGERAFF TGCGCCAGCAGCTTGGAAACGACAGGGGAGAGGGCTTTCTTT
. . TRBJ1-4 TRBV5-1 CASSLWAGVNEKLFF TGCGCCAGCAGCTTGTGGGCAGGGGTAAATGAAAAACTGTTTTTT
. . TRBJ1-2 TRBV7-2 CASSLANRNNYGYTF TGTGCCAGCAGCTTAGCGAACAGGAATAACTATGGCTACACCTTC
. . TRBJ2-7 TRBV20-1 CSGVRAYEQYF TGCAGTGGCGTCCGAGCCTACGAGCAGTACTTC
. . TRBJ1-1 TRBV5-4 CASSFHRNTEAFF TGTGCCAGCAGCTTTCACAGAAACACTGAAGCTTTCTTT
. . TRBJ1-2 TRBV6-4 CASSENPGPLKGGYTF TGTGCCAGCAGCGAAAACCCGGGCCCTCTAAAGGGTGGCTACACCTTC
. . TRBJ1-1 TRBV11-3 CASSLGAGVNTEAFF TGTGCCAGCAGCTTAGGGGCAGGGGTAAACACTGAAGCTTTCTTT
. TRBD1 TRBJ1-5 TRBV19 CASSSDRGPHQPQHF TGTGCCAGTAGTTCCGACAGGGGTCCCCATCAGCCCCAGCATTTT
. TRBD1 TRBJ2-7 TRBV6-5 CASSSGQGTYEQYF TGTGCCAGCAGTTCCGGACAGGGTACCTACGAGCAGTACTTC
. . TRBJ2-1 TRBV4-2 CASSQTDRYYNEQFF TGTGCCAGCAGCCAAACCGACAGGTACTACAATGAGCAGTTCTTC
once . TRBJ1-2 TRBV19 CASTAFSVNYGYTF TGTGCCAGTACCGCTTTTTCGGTTAACTATGGCTACACCTTC
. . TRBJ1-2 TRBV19 CASRYRGTFYGYTF TGTGCCAGTAGATACCGGGGAACGTTCTATGGCTACACCTTC
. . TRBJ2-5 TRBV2 CASSGDSQETQYF TGTGCCAGCAGTGGAGACTCCCAAGAGACCCAGTACTTC
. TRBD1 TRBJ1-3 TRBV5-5 CASSLEGARNTIYF TGTGCCAGCAGCTTGGAGGGGGCACGAAACACCATATATTTT
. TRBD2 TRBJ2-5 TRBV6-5 CASSYVGTSGQETQYF TGTGCCAGCAGTTACGTCGGGACTAGCGGTCAAGAGACCCAGTACTTC
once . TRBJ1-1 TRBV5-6 CASSLAGKSVTEAFF TGTGCCAGCAGCTTGGCCGGTAAAAGCGTCACTGAAGCTTTCTTT
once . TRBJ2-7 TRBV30 CAWSGGPGAVLPYEQYF TGTGCCTGGTCTGGGGGACCCGGGGCAGTTTTACCCTACGAGCAGTACTTC